The 16 T cell receptor beta chains presented below share a single source sample, sequenced in a study of post-analysis software for immune sequencing data (dated by TCRdb to 2015 to 2017). No antigen is known for these receptors. Library prep was done by PCR. The sequencer was an Illumina HiSeq 2500. Unique molecular identifiers were incorporated into TCR beta cDNA libraries to reduce PCR and sequencing biases. TCRdb took the public reads, trimmed them with fastp at Q25, ran MiXCR for clone calling and kept in-frame beta chains. Every CDR3 protein is listed once, alongside the most common genes and DNA of its rows. The sample records some 690,000 distinct CDR3 sequences, roughly 27% of which are singletons. The ten largest account for more than 0.45% of the sample. Study-level results and caveats: Significantly higher frequencies in patients than in controls were found for roughly 5 TRBV segments, including TRBV5-6, TRBV5-1 and TRBV20-1.

The sequenced sample consisted of blood. These receptors were collected from a girl aged 5-17 years with multiple sclerosis.

Only a few counts were recorded for this clonotype. V is TRBV20-1 and J is TRBJ2-1, with TRBD2 matching over 8 bases. Looked up from germline, CDR1 is DFQATT and CDR2 is SNEGSKA (reference sequence). With V trimmed by 4 bases and J by 6 bases, 8 bases remained unmatched. The CDR3 spans 14 residues. The CDR3 protein is CSAIRGGLINEQFF. The CDR3 DNA follows: TGCAGTGCTATACGCGGGGGGCTGATCAATGAGCAGTTCTTC.

The genes are TRBV7-8 and TRBJ2-5; the D gene is possibly TRBD2 (6 bases). Trimming removed 0 bases at V and 5 bases at J, with 19 bases between. The germline gives CDR1 SGHVS, CDR2 FQNEAQ. There are 17 residues in the CDR3. The CDR3 is CASSLAARGLRGETQYF. The CDR3 nucleotides are TGTGCCAGCAGCTTAGCAGCGCGGGGCCTCCGGGGGGAGACCCAGTACTTC.

This clonotype has just a few counts. The chain carries TRBV12-3 or TRBV12-4 and TRBJ2-1; D might be TRBD2 (5 bases). There are 15 residues in the CDR3. V dropped 7 bases and J dropped 10 bases, with 23 bases sitting between them. CDR3 sequence (DNA): TGTGCCAGCACACTTGGGAGTCTTCCCACAAGCGAGCAGTTCTTC. It yields the protein CASTLGSLPTSEQFF.

Points on this clonotype: Possible read error: a much larger clone is one base away. The chain has TRBV10-3 and TRBJ2-7; 9 bases are shared with TRBD2. CDR1 ENHRY and CDR2 SYGVKD come from the germline V gene. CDR3 length equals 15 residues. V trimming: 0 bases; J trimming: 7 bases; junction bases outside the gene matches: 7. CDR3 coding DNA: TGTGCCATCAGTGAGTCGACTAGCGGAAACAATGAGCAGTACTTC. Residues: CAISESTSGNNEQYF.

This clonotype was counted only a few times. The chain links TRBV9 to TRBJ2-3, with 7 bases identical to TRBD1. After removal of 3 bases from V and 3 bases from J, the junction contained 10 bases not matched to a gene. Germline-derived CDR1 and CDR2 are SGDLS and YYNGEE. The CDR3 contains 16 residues. The CDR3 DNA is TGTGCCAGCAGCGCATACCCCGGGACAGAGACAGATACGCAGTATTTT. As protein: CASSAYPGTETDTQYF.

V and J are TRBV6-5 and TRBJ2-5, with 8 bases matching TRBD2. There are 15 residues in the CDR3. Germline trimming cut 5 bases from V and 1 base from J; bases unmatched to any gene: 6. The germline V gene has CDR1 MNHEY and CDR2 SVGAGI. The DNA of the CDR3 is TGTGCCAGCAGTAAACTAGCGGCACGCCAAGAGACCCAGTACTTC. Residues: CASSKLAARQETQYF.

The table lists this clonotype with a count of one. The rearrangement links TRBV6-1 to TRBJ1-1; TRBD1 matches 9 bases. CDR1 is MNHNS and CDR2 is SASEGT in the germline V gene. Unmatched junction bases numbered 12, after V lost 6 bases and J lost 4 bases. The CDR3 is made up of 16 amino acids. CDR3 protein: CASRKDRGQVGTEAFF. For the CDR3, the DNA is TGTGCCAGCAGGAAGGACAGGGGCCAAGTAGGCACTGAAGCTTTCTTT.

In its sample, this clonotype was seen many times. The CDR3 protein is CASSLEQGITDTQYF. The CDR3 bases are TGTGCCAGCAGTTTGGAACAGGGGATCACAGATACGCAGTATTTT. V gene TRBV12-3 or TRBV12-4 combines with J gene TRBJ2-3; 7 nucleotides align to TRBD1. The ends lost 3 bases at V and 2 bases at J; junction bases unmatched: 5. The CDR3 runs to 15 residues.

This clonotype was observed a handful of times. The rearrangement links TRBV12-3 or TRBV12-4 to TRBJ2-7; weak D call: TRBD2 (6 bases). The CDR3 consists of 15 residues. The germline V and J ends were trimmed by 6 bases and 3 bases, with 18 bases remaining between them. This chain's CDR3 is CASSSIAAPGYEQYF. The DNA for the CDR3 is TGTGCCAGCAGCTCTATAGCGGCCCCGGGCTACGAGCAGTACTTC.

This chain uses TRBV28 with TRBJ2-7; D ambiguous. The end of the DNA aligns better with TRBJ2-5, so the J call may be wrong. The CDR3 contains 14 residues. Germline V CDR1 and CDR2: MDHEN, SYDVKM. Here the CDR3 reads CASSPNPPKQTQYF. The DNA for the CDR3 is TGTGCCAGCAGTCCCAACCCCCCCAAGCAGACCCAGTACTTC.

This chain links TRBV20-1 with TRBJ2-1, with D possibly being TRBD1 or TRBD2 (5 bases each). CDR1 is DFQATT and CDR2 is SNEGSKA in the germline V gene (reference sequence). The ends were cut back, 0 bases at V and 4 bases at J, with 16 bases in the middle. This CDR3 spans 16 amino acids. The CDR3 DNA reads TGCAGTGCTAGAGATCGGGGCCCCGAGGGGTACAATGAGCAGTTCTTC. Translated, it gives CSARDRGPEGYNEQFF.

This sequence joins TRBV6-5 and TRBJ1-1; the D is unclear. The CDR3 sequence is 12 residues long. V lost 2 bases and J 5 bases, leaving 6 bases between the germline ends. The germline V gene encodes CDR1 MNHEY and CDR2 SVGAGI. The CDR3: CASSYDGTEAFF. CDR3 coding DNA: TGTGCCAGCAGTTACGATGGGACTGAAGCTTTCTTT.

The chain recombines TRBV5-1 with TRBJ1-5, with D possibly being TRBD1 (5 bases). This CDR3 region has 15 residues. CDR1 is SGHRS, CDR2 YFSETQ, per germline. Trimming left V 2 bases short and J 8 bases short, with 17 bases between. The CDR3 spells CASSLDGGEGKPQHF. DNA for the CDR3: TGCGCCAGCAGCTTAGACGGGGGGGAAGGAAAGCCCCAGCATTTT.

The gene calls are TRBV5-1 and TRBJ2-3; 8 nucleotides line up with TRBD2. Looked up from germline, CDR1 is SGHRS and CDR2 is YFSETQ. This CDR3 spans 15 amino acids. Trimming cost V 4 bases and J 0 bases; bases outside gene matches: 4. The CDR3 coding sequence is TGCGCCAGCAGCAGAATAGCGGGGAGCACAGATACGCAGTATTTT. This codes for CASSRIAGSTDTQYF.

This clonotype was detected ten times or more. The chain is built from TRBV12-3 or TRBV12-4 and TRBJ2-5; no reliable D call. This CDR3 is built from 12 residues. The V gene lost 3 bases and the J gene lost 3 bases, with 5 bases spanning the gap. CDR3 DNA sequence: TGTGCCAGCAGTTTTGGAGAAGAGACCCAGTACTTC. This translates into CASSFGEETQYF.

This sequence joins TRBV4-1 and TRBJ1-5; 8 bases are a match to TRBD1. V shed 1 base and J 6 bases; nucleotides not matched to a gene: 8. CDR1 and CDR2 (germline): MGHRA, YSYEKL. The CDR3 is made up of 16 amino acids. This chain's CDR3 is CASSQVLDRGSQPQHF. In nucleotides, the CDR3 is TGCGCCAGCAGCCAAGTCCTCGACAGGGGTTCTCAGCCCCAGCATTTT.